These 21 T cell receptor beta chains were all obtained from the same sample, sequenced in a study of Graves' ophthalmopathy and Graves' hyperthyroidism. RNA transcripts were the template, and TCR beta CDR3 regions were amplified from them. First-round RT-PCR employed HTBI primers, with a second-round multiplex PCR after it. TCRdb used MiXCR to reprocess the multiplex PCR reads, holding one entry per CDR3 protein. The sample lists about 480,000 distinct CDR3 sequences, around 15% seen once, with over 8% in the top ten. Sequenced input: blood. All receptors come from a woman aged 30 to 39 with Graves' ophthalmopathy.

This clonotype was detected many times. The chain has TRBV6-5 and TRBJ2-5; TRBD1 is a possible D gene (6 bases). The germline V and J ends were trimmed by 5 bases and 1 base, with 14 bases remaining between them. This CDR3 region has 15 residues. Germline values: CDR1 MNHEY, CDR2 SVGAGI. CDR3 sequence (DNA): TGTGCCAGCAGTCACCACGACAGGTCCCAAGAGACCCAGTACTTC. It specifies CASSHHDRSQETQYF.

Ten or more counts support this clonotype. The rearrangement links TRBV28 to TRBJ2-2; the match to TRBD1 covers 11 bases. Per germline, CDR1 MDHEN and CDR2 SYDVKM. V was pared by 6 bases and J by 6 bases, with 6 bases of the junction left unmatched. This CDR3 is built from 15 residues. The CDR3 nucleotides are TGTGCCAGCAGCCGGGGACAGGGGGTTGCCGGGGAGCTGTTTTTT. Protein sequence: CASSRGQGVAGELFF.

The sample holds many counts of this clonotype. In DNA, the CDR3 is TGCAGTGCTCGACAGGTTAGCTCGGTTTTCCAGCCCCAGCATTTT. Its protein is CSARQVSSVFQPQHF. The chain joins TRBV20-1 to TRBJ1-5, with D perhaps matching TRBD1 (6 bases). CDR3 length equals 15 residues. CDR1 and CDR2 from the germline V gene are DFQATT and SNEGSKA (reference sequence). The ends were cut back, 5 bases at V and 7 bases at J, with 21 bases in the middle.

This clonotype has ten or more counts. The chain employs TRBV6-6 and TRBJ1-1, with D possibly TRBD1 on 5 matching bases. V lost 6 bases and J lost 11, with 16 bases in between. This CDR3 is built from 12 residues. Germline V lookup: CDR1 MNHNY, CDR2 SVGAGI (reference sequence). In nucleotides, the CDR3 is TGTGCCAGCAGGGGGACGGCACTTGGGGCTTTCTTT. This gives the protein CASRGTALGAFF.

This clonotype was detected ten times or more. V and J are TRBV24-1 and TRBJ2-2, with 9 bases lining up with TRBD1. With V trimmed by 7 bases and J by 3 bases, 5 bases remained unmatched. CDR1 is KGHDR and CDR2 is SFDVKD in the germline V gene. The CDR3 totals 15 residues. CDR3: CATRGGQGHTGELFF. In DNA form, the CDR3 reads TGTGCCACCAGAGGGGGACAGGGTCACACCGGGGAGCTGTTTTTT.

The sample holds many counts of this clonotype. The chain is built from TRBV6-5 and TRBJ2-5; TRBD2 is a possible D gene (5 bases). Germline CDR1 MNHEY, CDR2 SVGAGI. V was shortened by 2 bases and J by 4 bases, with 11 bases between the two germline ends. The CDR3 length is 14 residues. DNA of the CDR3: TGTGCCAGCAGTTACCTTAAGCGGACAGAGACCCAGTACTTC. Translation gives CASSYLKRTETQYF.

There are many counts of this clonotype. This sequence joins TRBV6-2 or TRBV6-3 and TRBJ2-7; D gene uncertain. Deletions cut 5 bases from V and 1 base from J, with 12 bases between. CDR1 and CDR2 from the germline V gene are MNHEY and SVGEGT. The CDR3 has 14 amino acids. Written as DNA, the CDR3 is TGTGCCAGCAGTCCTTACAGCACGTCCTACGAGCAGTACTTC. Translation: CASSPYSTSYEQYF.

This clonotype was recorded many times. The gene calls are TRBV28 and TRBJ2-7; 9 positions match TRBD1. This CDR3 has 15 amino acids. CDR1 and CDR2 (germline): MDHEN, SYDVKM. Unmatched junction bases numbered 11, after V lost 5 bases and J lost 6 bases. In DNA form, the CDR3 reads TGTGCCAGCAGTCCCACCGGGACAGGGAGGTTCGAGCAGTACTTC. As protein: CASSPTGTGRFEQYF.

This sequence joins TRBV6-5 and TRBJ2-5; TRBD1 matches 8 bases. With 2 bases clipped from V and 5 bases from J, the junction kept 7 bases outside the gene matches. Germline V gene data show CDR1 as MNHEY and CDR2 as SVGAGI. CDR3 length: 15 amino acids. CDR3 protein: CASSYLTGVGETQYF. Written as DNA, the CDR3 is TGTGCCAGCAGTTACCTGACAGGGGTGGGGGAGACCCAGTACTTC.

The CDR3 protein is CASSLASGADSPLHF. The CDR3 DNA follows: TGTGCCAGCAGCTTAGCGTCGGGGGCGGATTCACCCCTCCACTTT. The chain couples TRBV7-8 to TRBJ1-6; tentatively, D is TRBD1 (6 bases). Germline CDR1 SGHVS, CDR2 FQNEAQ. The germline V and J ends were trimmed by 0 bases and 8 bases, with 11 bases remaining between them. CDR3 length: 15 amino acids.

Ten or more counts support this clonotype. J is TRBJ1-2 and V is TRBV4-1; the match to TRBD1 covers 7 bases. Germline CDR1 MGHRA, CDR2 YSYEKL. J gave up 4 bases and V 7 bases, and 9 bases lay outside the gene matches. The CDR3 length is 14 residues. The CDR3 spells CASTTGAKSYGYTF. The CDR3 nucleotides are TGCGCCAGCACCACAGGGGCAAAAAGCTATGGCTACACCTTC.

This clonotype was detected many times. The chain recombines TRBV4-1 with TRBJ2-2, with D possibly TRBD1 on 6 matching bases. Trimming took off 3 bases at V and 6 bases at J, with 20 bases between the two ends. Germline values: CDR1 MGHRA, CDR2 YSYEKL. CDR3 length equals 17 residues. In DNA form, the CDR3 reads TGCGCCAGCAGCCATTCGTCGCTGGGACAACGCGCCGGGGAGCTGTTTTTT. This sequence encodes CASSHSSLGQRAGELFF.

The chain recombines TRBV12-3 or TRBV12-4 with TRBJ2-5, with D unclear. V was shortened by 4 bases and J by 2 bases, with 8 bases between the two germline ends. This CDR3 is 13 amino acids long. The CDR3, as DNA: TGTGCCAGCAGTTGGGAACCTCAAGAGACCCAGTACTTC. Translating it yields CASSWEPQETQYF.

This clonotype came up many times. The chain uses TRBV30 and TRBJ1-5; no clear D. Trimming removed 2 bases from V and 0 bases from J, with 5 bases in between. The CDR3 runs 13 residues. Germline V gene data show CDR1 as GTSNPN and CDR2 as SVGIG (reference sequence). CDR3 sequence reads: CAWSKSSNQPQHF. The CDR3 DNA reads TGTGCCTGGAGTAAAAGTAGCAATCAGCCCCAGCATTTT. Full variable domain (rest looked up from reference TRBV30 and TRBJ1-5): SQTIHQWPATLVQPVGSPLSLECTVEGTSNPNLYWYRQAAGRGLQLLFYSVGIGQISSEVPQNLSASRPQDRQFILSSKKLLLSDSGFYLCAWSKSSNQPQHFGDGTRLSIL.

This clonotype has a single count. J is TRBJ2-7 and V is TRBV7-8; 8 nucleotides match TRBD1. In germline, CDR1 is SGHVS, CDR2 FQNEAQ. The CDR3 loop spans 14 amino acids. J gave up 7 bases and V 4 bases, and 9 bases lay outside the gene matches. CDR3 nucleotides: TGTGCCAGCAGCTCGGAGACAGGGGTCGGGGAGCAGTACTTC. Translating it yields CASSSETGVGEQYF. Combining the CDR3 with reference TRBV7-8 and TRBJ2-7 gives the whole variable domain GAGVSQSPRYKVAKRGQDVALRCDPISGHVSLFWYQQALGQGPEFLTYFQNEAQLDKSGLPSDRFFAERPEGSVSTLKIQRTQQEDSAVYLCASSSETGVGEQYFGPGTRLTVT.

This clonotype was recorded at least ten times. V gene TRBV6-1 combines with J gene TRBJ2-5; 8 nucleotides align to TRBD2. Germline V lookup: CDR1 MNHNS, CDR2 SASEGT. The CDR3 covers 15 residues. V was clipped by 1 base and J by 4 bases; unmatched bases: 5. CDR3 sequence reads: CASSEVGLAGETQYF. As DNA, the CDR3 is TGTGCCAGCAGTGAAGTCGGGCTAGCGGGAGAGACCCAGTACTTC.

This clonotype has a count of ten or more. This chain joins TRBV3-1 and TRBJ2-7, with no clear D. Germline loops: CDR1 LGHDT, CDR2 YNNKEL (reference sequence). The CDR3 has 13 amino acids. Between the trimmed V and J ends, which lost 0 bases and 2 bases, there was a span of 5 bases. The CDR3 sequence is CASSQDFPYEQYF. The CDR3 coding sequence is TGTGCCAGCAGCCAAGATTTCCCCTACGAGCAGTACTTC.

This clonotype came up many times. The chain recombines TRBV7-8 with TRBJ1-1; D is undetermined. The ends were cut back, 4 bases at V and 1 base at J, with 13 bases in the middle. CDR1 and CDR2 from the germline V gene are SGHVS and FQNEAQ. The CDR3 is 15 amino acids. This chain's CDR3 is CASSSWTESNTEAFF. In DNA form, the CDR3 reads TGTGCCAGCAGCTCTTGGACGGAATCGAACACTGAAGCTTTCTTT.

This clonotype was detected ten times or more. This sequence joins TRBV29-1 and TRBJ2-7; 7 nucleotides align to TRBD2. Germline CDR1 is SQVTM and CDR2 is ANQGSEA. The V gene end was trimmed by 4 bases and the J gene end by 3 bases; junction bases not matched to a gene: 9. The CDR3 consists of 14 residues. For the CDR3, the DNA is TGCAGCGTTGGGGGAGGGGCCCATCTCTACGAGCAGTACTTC. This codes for CSVGGGAHLYEQYF.

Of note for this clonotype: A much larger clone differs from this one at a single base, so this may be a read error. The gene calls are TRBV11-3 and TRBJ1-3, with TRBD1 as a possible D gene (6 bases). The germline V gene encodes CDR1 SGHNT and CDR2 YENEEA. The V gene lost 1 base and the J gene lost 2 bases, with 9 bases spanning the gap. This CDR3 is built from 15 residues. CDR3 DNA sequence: TGTGCCAGCAGCTTAGGCGGGGGCACTGGAAACACCATATATTTT. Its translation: CASSLGGGTGNTIYF.

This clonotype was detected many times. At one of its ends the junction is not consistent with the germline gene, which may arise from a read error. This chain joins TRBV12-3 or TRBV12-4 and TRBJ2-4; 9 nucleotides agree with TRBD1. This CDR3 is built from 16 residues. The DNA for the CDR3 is TGTGCCAGCACCGGGGACAGGGATCTAGCCAAAAACATTAAGTACTTC. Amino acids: CASTGDRDLAKNIKYF.